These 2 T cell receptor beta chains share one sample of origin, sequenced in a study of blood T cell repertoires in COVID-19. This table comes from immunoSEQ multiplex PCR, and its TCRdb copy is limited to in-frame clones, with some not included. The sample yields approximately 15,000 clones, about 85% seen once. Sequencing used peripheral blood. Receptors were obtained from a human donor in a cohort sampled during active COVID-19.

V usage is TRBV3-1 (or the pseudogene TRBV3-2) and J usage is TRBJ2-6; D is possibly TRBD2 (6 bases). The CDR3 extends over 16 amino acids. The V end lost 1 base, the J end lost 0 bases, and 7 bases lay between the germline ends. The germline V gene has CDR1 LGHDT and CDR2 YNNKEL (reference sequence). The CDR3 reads CASSQGGISGANVLTF. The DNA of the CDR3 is TGTGCCAGCAGCCAAGGCGGGATCTCTGGGGCCAACGTCCTGACTTTC.

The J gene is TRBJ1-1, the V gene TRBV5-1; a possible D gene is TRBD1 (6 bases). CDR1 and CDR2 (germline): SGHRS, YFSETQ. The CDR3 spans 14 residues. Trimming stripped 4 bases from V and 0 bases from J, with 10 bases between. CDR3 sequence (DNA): TGCGCCAGCAGCCAACAGGGTTTGAACACTGAAGCTTTCTTT. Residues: CASSQQGLNTEAFF.